These T cell receptor beta chains were read from a single sample in a study of blood T cell repertoires in COVID-19. TCRdb's table, derived via immunoSEQ multiplex PCR, lists solely in-frame clones and lacks some. The table lists about 130,000 clones, about 89% of them singletons. The sample taken for sequencing was peripheral blood. The receptor source for this set is a man aged 60-69 years with active or convalescent COVID-19. CDR3s include the opening cysteine and the closing phenylalanine or tryptophan. D genes are given only for firm matches. Only some rows state a clone size, as once, few, many or a class for expanded clones.

TRBJ2-5	-	-	TRBV27	CASSSLRGFQETQYF	TGTGCCAGCAGTTCCCTTAGGGGGTTTCAAGAGACCCAGTACTTC
TRBJ2-7	-	-	TRBV27	CASRGEALGDYEQYF	TGTGCCAGCAGGGGGGAGGCACTGGGAGACTACGAGCAGTACTTC
TRBJ1-5	-	-	TRBV6-4	CASSLTANNQPQHF	TGTGCCAGCAGCCTGACAGCAAACAATCAGCCCCAGCATTTT
TRBJ1-1	-	-	TRBV7-3	CASSLNRGREAFF	TGTGCCAGCAGCTTAAACCGGGGGAGGGAAGCTTTCTTT
TRBJ1-5	TRBD1	-	TRBV19	CASRGQGVRSNQPQHF	TGTGCCAGTAGGGGACAGGGGGTACGGAGCAATCAGCCCCAGCATTTT
TRBJ1-1	TRBD1	-	TRBV5-4	CASSLRDRVPEAFF	TGTGCCAGCAGCTTAAGGGACAGGGTCCCTGAAGCTTTCTTT
TRBJ2-7	TRBD1	-	TRBV5-5	CASSLYGTGPYEQYF	TGTGCCAGCAGCTTGTACGGGACAGGGCCTTACGAGCAGTACTTC
TRBJ2-1	-	-	TRBV19	CASSKSGTVNNEQFF	TGTGCCAGTAGCAAATCCGGGACTGTAAACAATGAGCAGTTCTTC
TRBJ2-3	-	-	TRBV7-9	CASSLNDRRTDTQYF	TGTGCCAGCAGCTTAAATGACAGGCGGACAGATACGCAGTATTTT
TRBJ1-4	TRBD1	-	TRBV6-5	CATNRGANEKLFF	TGTGCCACAAACAGGGGTGCTAATGAAAAACTGTTTTTT
TRBJ2-7	-	-	TRBV19	CASTVSRDNAYEQYF	TGTGCCAGTACCGTCAGCCGGGACAATGCCTACGAGCAGTACTTC
TRBJ1-5	-	-	TRBV21-1	CASSHSSRGRNQPQHF	TGTGCCAGCAGCCATTCCAGTCGAGGGCGAAATCAGCCCCAGCATTTT
TRBJ1-1	-	-	TRBV2	CASSVETFTNTEAFF	TGTGCCAGCAGTGTAGAGACTTTCACGAACACTGAAGCTTTCTTT
TRBJ1-2	-	-	TRBV6-5	CASREGGHNYGYTF	TGTGCCAGCAGGGAGGGAGGACACAACTATGGCTACACCTTC
TRBJ2-2	-	-	TRBV24-1	CATSDYDRLDTGELFF	TGTGCCACCAGTGACTATGACAGGTTGGACACCGGGGAGCTGTTTTTT
TRBJ2-6	TRBD1	-	TRBV15	CATSRDNFRQGRANVLTF	TGTGCCACCAGCAGAGATAATTTCCGACAGGGTAGGGCCAACGTCCTGACTTTC
TRBJ1-6	-	-	TRBV9	CASSVAPGNSPLHF	TGTGCCAGCAGCGTAGCCCCGGGGAATTCACCCCTCCACTTT
TRBJ1-2	-	-	TRBV21-1	CASSLGTGGVCYGYTF	TGTGCCAGCAGCCTTGGGACAGGGGGCGTTTGCTATGGCTACACCTTC
TRBJ2-7	-	-	TRBV6-1	CASSEGSGVIYEQYF	TGTGCCAGCAGTGAAGGGTCGGGGGTAATCTACGAGCAGTACTTC
TRBJ1-2	TRBD1	-	TRBV18	CASSPGTGEIYGYTF	TGTGCCAGCTCACCAGGGACAGGGGAGATCTATGGCTACACCTTC
TRBJ2-3	TRBD1	-	TRBV7-9	CASSRNRGQGDTQYF	TGTGCCAGCAGCCGAAACAGGGGGCAGGGAGATACGCAGTATTTT
TRBJ1-6	-	once	TRBV19	CASSITYYNSPLHF	TGTGCCAGTTCGATTACCTACTATAATTCACCCCTCCACTTT
TRBJ2-3	TRBD2	-	TRBV19	CASSISSGGAGSDTQYF	TGTGCCAGTAGTATTTCAAGCGGGGGGGCCGGGTCAGATACGCAGTATTTT
TRBJ1-2	-	once	TRBV28	CASTTRQIYGYTF	TGTGCCAGCACCACTAGGCAGATCTATGGCTACACCTTC
TRBJ2-3	TRBD2	few	TRBV5-1	CASSGLGTDTQYF	TGCGCCAGCAGTGGACTAGGGACAGATACGCAGTATTTT
TRBJ2-7	-	-	TRBV6-6	CASTFWRDSYEQYF	TGTGCCAGCACTTTCTGGAGGGACTCCTACGAGCAGTACTTC
TRBJ2-7	-	-	TRBV6-5	CASSPPGQPYEQYF	TGTGCCAGCAGTCCGCCCGGACAGCCCTACGAGCAGTACTTC
TRBJ1-4	-	-	TRBV5-4	CASSSGGVSSEKLFF	TGTGCCAGCAGCTCAGGCGGGGTTTCGAGTGAAAAACTGTTTTTT
TRBJ2-5	TRBD1	once	TRBV15	CATSRDPGTGETQYF	TGTGCCACCAGCAGAGACCCAGGGACAGGAGAGACCCAGTACTTC
TRBJ2-7	-	-	TRBV7-2	CASSQGAYYEQYF	TGTGCCAGCAGCCAAGGAGCATACTACGAGCAGTACTTC
TRBJ1-1	-	-	TRBV28	CASSLWMGQNTEAFF	TGTGCCAGCAGTTTATGGATGGGACAGAACACTGAAGCTTTCTTT
TRBJ1-1	TRBD1	-	TRBV24-1	CATSDEQGGRSEAFF	TGTGCCACCAGTGATGAACAGGGGGGCAGATCTGAAGCTTTCTTT
TRBJ1-2	-	-	TRBV2	CASSGEGGGYTF	TGTGCCAGCAGTGGGGAAGGGGGTGGCTACACCTTC
TRBJ2-2	-	-	TRBV7-9	CASRTGQSNTGELFF	TGTGCCAGCAGGACTGGACAGTCGAACACCGGGGAGCTGTTTTTT
TRBJ2-4	-	-	TRBV15	CATSRRGVAQNIQYF	TGTGCCACCAGCAGGAGAGGTGTCGCCCAAAACATTCAGTACTTC
TRBJ1-1	-	few	TRBV27	CASNPSKGVKYTEAFF	TGTGCCAGCAACCCTTCCAAGGGGGTGAAATACACTGAAGCTTTCTTT
TRBJ2-2	-	-	TRBV4-2	CASRAGLTTGELFF	TGTGCCAGCAGGGCGGGACTCACCACCGGGGAGCTGTTTTTT
TRBJ2-7	-	-	TRBV28	CASSLSQGPYEQYF	TGTGCCAGCAGTTTATCGCAGGGTCCCTACGAGCAGTACTTC
TRBJ1-6	-	-	TRBV2	CASKLRGNSPLHF	TGTGCCAGCAAACTCCGAGGGAATTCACCCCTCCACTTT
TRBJ1-4	-	-	TRBV4-1	CASSQSLTGLASEKLFF	TGCGCCAGCAGCCAGAGTCTCACAGGGTTGGCGTCTGAAAAACTGTTTTTT
TRBJ2-2	-	-	TRBV14	CASSQDLLNTGELFF	TGTGCCAGCAGCCAAGATCTTCTGAACACCGGGGAGCTGTTTTTT
TRBJ2-7	TRBD1	-	TRBV4-2	CASSQRTGSYEQYF	TGTGCCAGCAGCCAAAGGACAGGATCCTACGAGCAGTACTTC
TRBJ2-7	TRBD1	-	TRBV4-3	CASSQEARGLREQYF	TGCGCCAGCAGCCAAGAGGCCAGGGGGCTCCGGGAGCAGTACTTC
TRBJ1-1	-	-	TRBV23-1	CAADQGSSTEAFF	TGCGCCGCAGACCAGGGATCTAGCACTGAAGCTTTCTTT
TRBJ2-1	TRBD2	-	TRBV2	CASSSLAGERYEQFF	TGTGCCAGCAGTTCTCTAGCGGGGGAAAGATATGAGCAGTTCTTC
TRBJ1-5	-	once	TRBV24-1	CATSDSGEGPQHF	TGTGCCACCAGTGATTCCGGGGAGGGGCCCCAGCATTTT
TRBJ2-1	TRBD2	-	TRBV5-1	CASSLLAGANNEQFF	TGCGCCAGCAGCTTACTAGCGGGGGCAAATAATGAGCAGTTCTTC
TRBJ1-1	TRBD1	-	TRBV4-2	CASSQETGDLAFF	TGTGCCAGCAGCCAAGAAACAGGGGATTTGGCTTTCTTT